This paragraph reports one T cell receptor (beta chain). This clonotype was picked up many times. Its antigen remains unidentified. No per-base quality is available; no much larger clone lies one base away. The data are from a study of blood T cells in healthy people across ages (dated by TCRdb to the mid-2010s). With regard to the full study: Template switching captured roughly one uniquely barcoded TCR beta cDNA molecule per two T cells in model experiments. Age-related changes in TCR beta repertoire diversity were measured in the study by deep sequencing normalized with unique cDNA molecular identifiers. Donors of different ages were randomly distributed across sequencing lanes to avoid experimental bias. Two additional independent replicas of 1 million unique cDNA reads from the same blood draw were analyzed for two donors (one aged 18 to 30 and one aged 80 or older). The donors were split into four age groups: young (average about 15 years), middle-aged (39), aged (62) and long-lived (more than 80). On the study overall, not on this receptor specifically: The percentage of naive T cells measured by flow cytometry correlated strongly with observed TCR beta diversity. Because donor CMV infection status was unknown, age-related changes in expanded clonotypes were potentially confounded. Estimates of total diversity based on one million sequenced T cells were considered lower bounds and underestimates. Since profiling was done on bulk unsorted PBMCs, naive and antigen-experienced compartments could not be conclusively compared. Observed TCR beta diversity per million T cells fell roughly linearly with age, and a significant reduction was already apparent by age around 40. Compared with the aged group, more naive CD4+ T cells, fewer expanded clones and increased TCR diversity were shown by the long-lived group, suggesting age selection.

The library was generated by 5' RACE. The data were produced on an Illumina HiSeq 2500. A second about 6 to 11 cycle PCR used a sample-barcoded 5' primer and a J-beta primer mix. A template-switch 5' adaptor carrying 12 random nucleotides introduced a unique molecular identifier onto each TCR beta cDNA molecule. At least 3 million CDR3-containing paired-end reads were obtained from each sample. All of the RNA was converted into first-strand cDNA using the Mint cDNA synthesis kit, with a TRBC-specific oligonucleotide serving as the primer. Following uracil-DNA glycosylase treatment, all cDNA underwent a first 18-cycle PCR with the universal primers M1SS and BC2_uni_R. Processing in the source paper ran as follows. Each sample was normalized by randomly selecting 1 million high-quality reads, each carrying a distinct molecular identifier. Reads sharing molecular identifiers were discarded rather than binned into consensus sequences. MiTCR, with a Q25 quality threshold and the strictest error-elimination algorithm, was used for CDR3 identification, clonotype clustering and error correction. A nonparametric unseen species model with Euler transformation was used to estimate lower-bound total TCR beta diversity. Clones were called with MiXCR by TCRdb after fastp trimmed the public reads at Q25, and only in-frame beta chains were retained. Entries that share a CDR3 protein sequence are merged under the most common genes and DNA. TCRdb assigned the V and J calls; the authors' analysis was not used. The table for this sample lists about a million distinct CDR3 sequences; roughly 51% of them were counted only once. About 20% of the sample is in the top ten clones.

The roughly 39 donors, aged roughly 6 to 95 years, were systemically healthy Caucasian individuals from Russia. Each donor gave 9.5 to 10 milliliters of peripheral blood, drawn into EDTA-treated Vacutainer tubes. Ficoll-Paque density-gradient centrifugation was used to isolate PBMCs, with at least 6.5 million per sample. Total RNA was extracted from PBMCs with Trizol reagent, with at least 5 micrograms obtained per sample. For every donor, an aliquot of PBMCs went through flow cytometry to measure the percentages of naive CD45RAhigh/CD27high T cells. The sample taken for sequencing was blood. This receptor was obtained from a woman aged 55-70 years in good health.

The CDR3 protein: CASSSPQFGVEGNTQYF. The sequenced DNA: TGTGCCAGCAGCTCGCCCCAGTTCGGTGTTGAAGGGAATACGCAGTATTTT. The V gene is TRBV7-2 and the J gene is TRBJ2-3; confidence is insufficient to name the D gene. The germline V gene provides CDR1 SGHTA and CDR2 FQGNSA. From the cysteine through the phenylalanine, the CDR3 covers 17 amino acids. The retained sequence is limited to the CDR3, 51 bases, with the frame set at the first base. Trimming takes 4 bases from V and 7 bases from J, and the germline ends sit 24 bases apart.